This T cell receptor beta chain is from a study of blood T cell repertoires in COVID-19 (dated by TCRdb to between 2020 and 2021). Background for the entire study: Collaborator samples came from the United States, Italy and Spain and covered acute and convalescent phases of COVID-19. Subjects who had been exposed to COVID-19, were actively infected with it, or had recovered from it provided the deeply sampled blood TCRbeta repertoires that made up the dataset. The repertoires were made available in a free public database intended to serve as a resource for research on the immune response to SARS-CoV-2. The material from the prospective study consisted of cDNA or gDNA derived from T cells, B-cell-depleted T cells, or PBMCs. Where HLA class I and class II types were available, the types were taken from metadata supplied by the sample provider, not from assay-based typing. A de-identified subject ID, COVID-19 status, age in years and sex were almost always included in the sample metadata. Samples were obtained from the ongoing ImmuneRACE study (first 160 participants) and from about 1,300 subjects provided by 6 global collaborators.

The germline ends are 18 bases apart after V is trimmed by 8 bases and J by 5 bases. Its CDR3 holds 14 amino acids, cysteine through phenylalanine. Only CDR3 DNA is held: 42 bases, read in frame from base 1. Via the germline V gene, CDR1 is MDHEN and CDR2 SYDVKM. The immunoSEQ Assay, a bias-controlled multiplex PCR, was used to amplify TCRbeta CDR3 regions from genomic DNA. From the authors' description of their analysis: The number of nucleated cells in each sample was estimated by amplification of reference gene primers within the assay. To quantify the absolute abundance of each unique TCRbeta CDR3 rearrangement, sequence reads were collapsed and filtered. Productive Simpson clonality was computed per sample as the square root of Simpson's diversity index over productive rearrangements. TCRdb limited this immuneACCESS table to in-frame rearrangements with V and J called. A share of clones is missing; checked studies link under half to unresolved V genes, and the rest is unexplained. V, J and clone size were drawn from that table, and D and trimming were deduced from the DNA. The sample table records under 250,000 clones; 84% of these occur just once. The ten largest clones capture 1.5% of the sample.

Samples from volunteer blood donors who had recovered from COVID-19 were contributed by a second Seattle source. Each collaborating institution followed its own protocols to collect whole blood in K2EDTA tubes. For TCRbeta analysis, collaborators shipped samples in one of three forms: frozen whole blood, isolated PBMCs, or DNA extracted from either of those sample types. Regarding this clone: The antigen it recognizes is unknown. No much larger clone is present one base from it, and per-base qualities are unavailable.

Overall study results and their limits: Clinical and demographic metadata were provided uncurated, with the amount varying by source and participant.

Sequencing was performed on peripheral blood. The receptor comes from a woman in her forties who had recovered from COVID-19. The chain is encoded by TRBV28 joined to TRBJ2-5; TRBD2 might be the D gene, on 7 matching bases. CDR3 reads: CASGGTTGRETQYF. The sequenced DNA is TGTGCCAGCGGGGGGACTACAGGGAGGGAGACCCAGTACTTC.